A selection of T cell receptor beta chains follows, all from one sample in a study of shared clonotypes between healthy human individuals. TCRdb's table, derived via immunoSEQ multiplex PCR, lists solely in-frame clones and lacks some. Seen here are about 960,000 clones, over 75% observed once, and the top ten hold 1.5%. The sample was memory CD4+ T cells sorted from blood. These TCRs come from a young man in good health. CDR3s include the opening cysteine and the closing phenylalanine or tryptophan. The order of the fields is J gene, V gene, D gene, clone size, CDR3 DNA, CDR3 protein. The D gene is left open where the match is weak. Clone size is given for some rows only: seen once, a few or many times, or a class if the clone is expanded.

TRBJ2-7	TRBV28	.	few	TGTGCCAGCAGTCTCTCGACTAGTTCGAGGGAGCAGTACTTC	CASSLSTSSREQYF
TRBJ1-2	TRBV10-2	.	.	TGCGCCAGCAGTGAGGGTGGGGCGAACTATGGCTACACCTTC	CASSEGGANYGYTF
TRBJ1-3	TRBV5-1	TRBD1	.	TGCGCCAGCAGCTTGGAGGGGACAGGGCTCGGAAACACCATATATTTT	CASSLEGTGLGNTIYF
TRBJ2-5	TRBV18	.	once	TGTGCCAGCTCACCACCATTATTGGGGGGTGAGACCCAGTACTTC	CASSPPLLGGETQYF
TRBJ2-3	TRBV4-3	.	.	TGCGCCAGCAGCCGACAGGTTTCTAGCACAGATACGCAGTATTTT	CASSRQVSSTDTQYF
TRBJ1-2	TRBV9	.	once	TGTGCCAGCAGCTTAGGTGCCTCCTATGGCTACACCTTC	CASSLGASYGYTF
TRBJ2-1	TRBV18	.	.	TGTGCCAGCTCACCACCGGCTAGCGTCGGCTACAATGAGCAGTTCTTC	CASSPPASVGYNEQFF
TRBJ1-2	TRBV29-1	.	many	TGCAGCGTTGGAGGCAATGTGGTTAACTATGGCTACACCTTC	CSVGGNVVNYGYTF
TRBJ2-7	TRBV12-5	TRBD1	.	TGTGCTAGTGGTCCCGGACAGGGACCTCTACGCGAGCAGTACTTC	CASGPGQGPLREQYF
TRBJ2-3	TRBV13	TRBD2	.	TGTGCCAGCAGCTGGCGGACTAGCGGGAGGCCCGCCTCGGATACGCAGTATTTT	CASSWRTSGRPASDTQYF
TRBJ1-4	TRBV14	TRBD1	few	TGTGCCAGCAGCCGAGGGGACAGCCGTCTTGAAAAACTGTTTTTT	CASSRGDSRLEKLFF
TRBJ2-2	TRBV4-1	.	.	TGCGCCAGCAGGCAGGCCGCGAACACCGGGGAGCTGTTTTTT	CASRQAANTGELFF
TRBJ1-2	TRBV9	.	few	TGTGCCAGCAGCGTAGCCCCCGGCGGTCATGGCTATGGCTACACCTTC	CASSVAPGGHGYGYTF
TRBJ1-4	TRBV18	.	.	TGTGCCAGCTCACCCCCCCGCCCCAATGAAAAACTGTTTTTT	CASSPPRPNEKLFF
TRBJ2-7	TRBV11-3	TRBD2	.	TGTGCCAGCAGCTCGGGACTAGCCTACGAGCAGTACTTC	CASSSGLAYEQYF
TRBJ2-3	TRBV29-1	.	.	TGCAGCGTTGAAGCGGGACTTCCCACAGATACGCAGTATTTT	CSVEAGLPTDTQYF
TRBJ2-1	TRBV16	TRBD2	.	TGTGCCAGCAGCCAAACTAGCGGGAGCTCCTACAATGAGCAGTTCTTC	CASSQTSGSSYNEQFF
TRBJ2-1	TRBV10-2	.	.	TGCGCCAGCAGGGGGGCGGCGCGTAACGATGAGCAGTTCTTC	CASRGAARNDEQFF
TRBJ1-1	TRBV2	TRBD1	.	TGTGCCAGCAGTGTGGCAGGGGGCGAAACTGAAGCTTTCTTT	CASSVAGGETEAFF
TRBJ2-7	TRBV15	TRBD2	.	TGTGCCACCAGCAGAGATATTGGGACTAGCCGTTCCTACGAGCAGTACTTC	CATSRDIGTSRSYEQYF
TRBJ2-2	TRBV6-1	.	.	TGTGCCAGCAGTGAAAGAGACACCGGGGAGCTGTTTTTT	CASSERDTGELFF
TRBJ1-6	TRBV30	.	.	TGTGCCTGGAGTGGAGGGCGTAATTCACCCCTCCACTTT	CAWSGGRNSPLHF
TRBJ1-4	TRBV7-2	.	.	TGTGCCAGCAGCTTAGGGGAGCGGAACGAAAAACTGTTTTTT	CASSLGERNEKLFF
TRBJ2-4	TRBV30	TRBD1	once	TGTGCCGCCGGGACAGAGGGGTTCAACATTCAGTACTTC	CAAGTEGFNIQYF
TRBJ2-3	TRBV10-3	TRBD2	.	TGTGCCATCACCAAAGCGGGGGGAAGCACAGATACGCAGTATTTT	CAITKAGGSTDTQYF
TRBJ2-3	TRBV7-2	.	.	TGTGCCAGCAGCTTATCGAGGGACGGTACGCAGTATTTT	CASSLSRDGTQYF
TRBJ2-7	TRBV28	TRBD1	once	TGTGCCAGCAGTTCCCTCCGGGACAGGGAGTCCGAGCAGTACTTC	CASSSLRDRESEQYF
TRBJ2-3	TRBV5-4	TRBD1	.	TGTGCCAGCAGCTTGGGACAGGGTTCTTTAACAGATACGCAGTATTTT	CASSLGQGSLTDTQYF
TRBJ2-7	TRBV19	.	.	TGTGCCAGTAGATGGAACAGGGACTCCTACGAGCAGTACTTC	CASRWNRDSYEQYF
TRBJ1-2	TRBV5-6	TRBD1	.	TGTGCCAGCAGCTTGACGTTAGAGGGGGCCTATGGCTACACCTTC	CASSLTLEGAYGYTF
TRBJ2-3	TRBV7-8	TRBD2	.	TGTGCCAGCAGCTTAGCGCTGGCTAGCGGGAGGATGGGTACGCAGTATTTT	CASSLALASGRMGTQYF
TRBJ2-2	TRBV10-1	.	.	TGCGCCAGTCAGGGACCGAACACCGGGGAGCTGTTTTTT	CASQGPNTGELFF
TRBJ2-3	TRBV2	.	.	TGTGCCAGCAGTGGGCAGGGGTCGCAGTATTTT	CASSGQGSQYF
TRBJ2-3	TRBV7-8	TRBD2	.	TGTGCCAGCAGCTCGACTAGCGGGAGGACCTCCACAGATACGCAGTATTTT	CASSSTSGRTSTDTQYF
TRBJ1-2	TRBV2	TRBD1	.	TGTGCCAGCAATTATGGACAGGGGGGGAATGGCTACACCTTC	CASNYGQGGNGYTF
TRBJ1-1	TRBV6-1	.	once	TGTGCCAGCAGTTGGACAAGGACTGAAGCTTTCTTT	CASSWTRTEAFF
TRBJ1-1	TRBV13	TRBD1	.	TGTGCCAGCAGCGGGAGGACAGGGGGAGGTACTGAAGCTTTCTTT	CASSGRTGGGTEAFF
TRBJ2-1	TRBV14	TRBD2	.	TGTGCCAGCAGCCCAACGGGAGGGCCTGTGGGTGAGCAGTTCTTC	CASSPTGGPVGEQFF
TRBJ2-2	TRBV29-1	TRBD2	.	TGCAGCGTTGTAAAGCGGGGGAAAGAAAACACCGGGGAGCTGTTTTTT	CSVVKRGKENTGELFF